This T cell receptor beta chain was profiled in a study of early T cells in non-severe SARS-CoV-2 infection. This clonotype has at least ten counts. The J segment lost 6 bases and the V segment lost 3 bases, leaving 13 bases of the junction unmatched. The germline V gene has CDR1 MGHRA and CDR2 YSYEKL. This CDR3 spans 18 amino acids. Via MiXCR, TCRdb re-called the 5' RACE reads, giving one row per CDR3 protein. Among about 50,000 distinct CDR3 sequences listed, about 13% were seen once. The clonotype originates from an adult who was a healthcare worker with PCR-confirmed SARS-CoV-2 infection or an uninfected control (not recorded which). The V call is TRBV4-1, the J call TRBJ1-6, with 8 bases that match TRBD1. What was sequenced was whole blood. The CDR3 sequence: CASSHLKDRAQRNSPLHF. The DNA for the CDR3 is TGCGCCAGCAGCCACCTTAAGGACAGGGCCCAGCGTAATTCACCCCTCCACTTT.